The T cell receptor (beta chain) described here comes from a study of identical twins. Healthy Caucasians supplied all donations. The V segment lost 2 bases and the J segment 10 bases; nucleotides outside the gene matches: 8. Germline CDR1 SGHTA, CDR2 FQGNSA. The CDR3 length is 13 residues. Only a few counts were recorded for this clonotype. TCRdb re-analysed the 5' RACE reads in MiXCR, keeping a single row per CDR3 protein. The data show roughly 290,000 distinct CDR3 sequences, more than 6.5% seen once. This sample also belongs to another study, concerning yellow fever vaccine responses in identical twins.

The rearrangement joins TRBV7-2 to TRBJ2-7; TRBD1 matches at 7 bases. Sequencing was carried out using memory (CD45RO+) T cells sorted from blood. The TCR comes from a woman younger than 35 in good health. The CDR3 DNA reads TGTGCCAGCAGCTTAACAGGGGTAGCAGGACAGTACTTC. As protein: CASSLTGVAGQYF.